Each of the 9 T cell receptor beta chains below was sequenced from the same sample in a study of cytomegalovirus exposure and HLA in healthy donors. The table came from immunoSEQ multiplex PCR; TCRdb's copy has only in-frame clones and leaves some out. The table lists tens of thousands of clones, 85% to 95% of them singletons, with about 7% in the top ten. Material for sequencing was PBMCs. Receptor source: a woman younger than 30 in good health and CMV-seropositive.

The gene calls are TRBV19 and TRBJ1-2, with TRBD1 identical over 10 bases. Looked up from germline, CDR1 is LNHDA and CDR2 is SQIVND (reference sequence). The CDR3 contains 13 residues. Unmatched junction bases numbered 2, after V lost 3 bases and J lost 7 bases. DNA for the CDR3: TGTGCCAGTAGTATCGACAGGGGGCTTGGCTACACCTTC. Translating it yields CASSIDRGLGYTF.

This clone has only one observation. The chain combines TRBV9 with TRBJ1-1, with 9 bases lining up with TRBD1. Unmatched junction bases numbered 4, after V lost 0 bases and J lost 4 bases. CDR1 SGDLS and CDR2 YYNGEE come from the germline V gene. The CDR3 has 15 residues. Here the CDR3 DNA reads TGTGCCAGCAGCGTAGGAGACAGGGGGAGCACTGAAGCTTTCTTT. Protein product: CASSVGDRGSTEAFF.

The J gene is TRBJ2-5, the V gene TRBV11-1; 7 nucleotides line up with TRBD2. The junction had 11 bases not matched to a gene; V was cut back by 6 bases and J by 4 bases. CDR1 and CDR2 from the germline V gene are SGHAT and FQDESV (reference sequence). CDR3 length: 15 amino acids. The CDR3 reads CASRERDVTPETQYF. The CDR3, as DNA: TGTGCCAGCAGGGAGCGGGACGTTACCCCAGAGACCCAGTACTTC.

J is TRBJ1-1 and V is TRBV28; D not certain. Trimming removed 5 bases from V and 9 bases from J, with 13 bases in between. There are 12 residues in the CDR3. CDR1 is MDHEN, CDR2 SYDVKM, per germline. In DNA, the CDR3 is TGTGCCAGCAGTCCCCAACCCAAGCAAGCTTTCTTT. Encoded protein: CASSPQPKQAFF.

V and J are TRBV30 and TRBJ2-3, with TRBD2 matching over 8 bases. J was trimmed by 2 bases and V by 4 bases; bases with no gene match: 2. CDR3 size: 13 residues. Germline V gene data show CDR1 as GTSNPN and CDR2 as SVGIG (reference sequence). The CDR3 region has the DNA TGTGCCTGGATGCGGGGGGCCACAGATACGCAGTATTTT. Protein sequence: CAWMRGATDTQYF.

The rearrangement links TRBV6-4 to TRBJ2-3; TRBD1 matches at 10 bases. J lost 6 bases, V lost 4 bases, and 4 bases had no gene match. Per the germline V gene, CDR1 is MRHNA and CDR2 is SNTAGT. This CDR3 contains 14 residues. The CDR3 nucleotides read TGTGCCAGCAGTGGGACAGGGGGTTTTGATACGCAGTATTTT. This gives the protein CASSGTGGFDTQYF.

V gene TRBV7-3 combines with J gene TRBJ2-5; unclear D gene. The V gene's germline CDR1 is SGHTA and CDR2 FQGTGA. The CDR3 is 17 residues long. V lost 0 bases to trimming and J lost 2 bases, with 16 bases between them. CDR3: CASSLTRASPYQETQYF. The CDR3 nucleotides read TGTGCCAGCAGCTTAACGAGAGCATCTCCCTATCAAGAGACCCAGTACTTC.

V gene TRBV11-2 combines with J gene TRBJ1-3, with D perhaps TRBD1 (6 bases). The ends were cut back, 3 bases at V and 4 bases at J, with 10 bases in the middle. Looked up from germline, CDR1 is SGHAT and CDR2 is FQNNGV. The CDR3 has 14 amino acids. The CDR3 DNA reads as TGTGCCAGCAGCTTCAACAGGGAGGGAAACACCATATATTTT. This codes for CASSFNREGNTIYF.

Here the CDR3 reads CAWSAGTLNQPQHF. For the CDR3, the DNA is TGTGCCTGGAGTGCCGGGACACTAAATCAGCCCCAGCATTTT. The V call is TRBV30, the J call TRBJ1-5; tentative D call: TRBD1 (6 bases). The CDR3 runs to 14 residues. Germline V lookup: CDR1 GTSNPN, CDR2 SVGIG (reference sequence). Trimming cost V 1 base and J 4 bases, with 11 bases left between them.